This record looks at one T cell receptor (beta chain) sequence and its context. This record comes from a study of blood T cell repertoires in COVID-19. About the research overall: COVID-19 samples from acute and convalescent phases originated in the United States, Italy and Spain. Sources were T cells, B-cell-depleted T cells, or PBMCs; the material itself was cDNA or gDNA.

CDR3 size: 14 residues. With V trimmed by 6 bases and J by 4 bases, 6 bases remained unmatched. Germline lookup yields CDR1 SNHLY and CDR2 FYNNEI. Sequencing used immunoSEQ multiplex PCR; TCRdb keeps in-frame clones, though not all of them. Among about 130,000 clones listed, about 80% were seen once. The sample consisted of peripheral blood. This clonotype was obtained from a woman in her fifties or sixties with acute or convalescent COVID-19. The rearrangement joins TRBV2 to TRBJ2-7, with 10 bases fitting TRBD1. The CDR3 DNA sequence: TGTGCCAGCAGGGCGGACAGGGGGGCTTACGAGCAGTACTTC. Amino acids: CASRADRGAYEQYF. The full variable domain, with the rest looked up from reference TRBV2 and TRBJ2-7, is EPEVTQTPSHQVTQMGQEVILRCVPISNHLYFYWYRQILGQKVEFLVSFYNNEISEKSEIFDDQFSVERPDGSNFTLKIRSTKLEDSAMYFCASRADRGAYEQYFGPGTRLTVT.